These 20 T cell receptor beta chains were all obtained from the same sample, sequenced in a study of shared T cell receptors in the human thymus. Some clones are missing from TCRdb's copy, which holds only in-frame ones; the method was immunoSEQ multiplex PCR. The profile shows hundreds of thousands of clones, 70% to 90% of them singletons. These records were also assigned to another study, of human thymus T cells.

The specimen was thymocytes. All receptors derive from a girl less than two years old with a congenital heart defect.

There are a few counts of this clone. CDR3: CASSGRDRDSGNTIYF. For the CDR3, the DNA is TGCGCCAGCAGCGGTAGGGACAGAGACTCTGGAAACACCATATATTTT. V gene TRBV4-3 combines with J gene TRBJ1-3; TRBD1 matches at 7 bases. CDR3 length: 16 residues. V lost 5 bases and J lost 0; bases outside the gene matches: 7. The germline V gene has CDR1 LGHNA and CDR2 YSLEER.

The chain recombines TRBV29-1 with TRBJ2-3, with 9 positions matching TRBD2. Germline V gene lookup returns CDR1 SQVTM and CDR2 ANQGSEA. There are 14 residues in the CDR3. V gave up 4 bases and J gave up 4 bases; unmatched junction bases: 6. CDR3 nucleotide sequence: TGCAGCGTTGCCAGCGGCGGGAGGGCAGATACGCAGTATTTT. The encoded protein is CSVASGGRADTQYF.

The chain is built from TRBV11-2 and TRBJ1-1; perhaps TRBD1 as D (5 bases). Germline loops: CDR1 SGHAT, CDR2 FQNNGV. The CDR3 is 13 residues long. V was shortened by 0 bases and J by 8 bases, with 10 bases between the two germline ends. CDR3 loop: CASSLDGQGEAFF. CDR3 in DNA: TGTGCCAGCAGCTTAGATGGTCAGGGAGAAGCTTTCTTT.

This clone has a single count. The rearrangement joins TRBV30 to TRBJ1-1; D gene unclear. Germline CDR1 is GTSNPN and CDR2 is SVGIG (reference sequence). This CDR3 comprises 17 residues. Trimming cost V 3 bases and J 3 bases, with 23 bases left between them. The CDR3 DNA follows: TGTGCCTGGAGGCCGCGTCGGGATATTCCTCGGGACACTGAAGCTTTCTTT. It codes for CAWRPRRDIPRDTEAFF.

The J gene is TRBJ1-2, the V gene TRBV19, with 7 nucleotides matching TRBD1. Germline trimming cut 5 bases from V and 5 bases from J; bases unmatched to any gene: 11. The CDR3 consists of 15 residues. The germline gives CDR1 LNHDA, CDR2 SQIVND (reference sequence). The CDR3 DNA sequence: TGTGCCAGTAGTGCATACTGGACAGGCCCATATGGCTACACCTTC. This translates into CASSAYWTGPYGYTF.

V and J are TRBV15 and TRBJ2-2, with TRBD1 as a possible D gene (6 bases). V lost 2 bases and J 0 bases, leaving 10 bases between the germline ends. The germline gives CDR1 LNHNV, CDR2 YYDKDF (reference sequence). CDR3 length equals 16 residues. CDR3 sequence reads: CATSRPGHSNTGELFF. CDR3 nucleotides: TGTGCCACCAGCAGACCGGGACACTCGAACACCGGGGAGCTGTTTTTT.

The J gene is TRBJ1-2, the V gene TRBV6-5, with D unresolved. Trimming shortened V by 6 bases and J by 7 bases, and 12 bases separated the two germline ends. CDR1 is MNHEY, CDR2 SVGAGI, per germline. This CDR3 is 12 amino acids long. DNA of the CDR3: TGTGCCAGCAGCCCACATGTTGGTGGCTACACCTTC. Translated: CASSPHVGGYTF.

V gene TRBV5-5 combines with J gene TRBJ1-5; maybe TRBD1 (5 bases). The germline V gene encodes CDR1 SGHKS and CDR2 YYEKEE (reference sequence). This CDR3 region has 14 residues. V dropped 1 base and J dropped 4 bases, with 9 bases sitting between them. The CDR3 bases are TGTGCCAGCAGCTTGTTTGGGGGGAATCAGCCCCAGCATTTT. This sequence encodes CASSLFGGNQPQHF.

CDR3 coding DNA: TGCGCCAGCAGCCGGGACTCTGAAGGGGAGCAGTACTTC. It yields the protein CASSRDSEGEQYF. This sequence joins TRBV10-1 and TRBJ2-7; a possible D gene is TRBD2 (6 bases). There are 13 residues in the CDR3. CDR1 and CDR2 from the germline V gene are WNHNN and SYGVQD (reference sequence). The V end lost 6 bases, the J end lost 7 bases, and 16 bases lay between the germline ends.

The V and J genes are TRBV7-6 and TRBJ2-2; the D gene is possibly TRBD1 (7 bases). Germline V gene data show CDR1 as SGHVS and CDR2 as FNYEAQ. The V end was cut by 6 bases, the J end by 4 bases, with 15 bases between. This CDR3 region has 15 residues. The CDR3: CASSYVRGATGELFF. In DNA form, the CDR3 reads TGTGCCAGCAGTTACGTCAGGGGGGCCACCGGGGAGCTGTTTTTT.

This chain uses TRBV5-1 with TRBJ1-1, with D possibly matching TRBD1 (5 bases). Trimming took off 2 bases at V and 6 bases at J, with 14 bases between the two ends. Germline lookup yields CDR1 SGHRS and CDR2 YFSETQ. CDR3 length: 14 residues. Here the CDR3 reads CASSLTRVGAEAFF. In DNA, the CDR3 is TGCGCCAGCAGCTTAACCAGGGTAGGCGCTGAAGCTTTCTTT.

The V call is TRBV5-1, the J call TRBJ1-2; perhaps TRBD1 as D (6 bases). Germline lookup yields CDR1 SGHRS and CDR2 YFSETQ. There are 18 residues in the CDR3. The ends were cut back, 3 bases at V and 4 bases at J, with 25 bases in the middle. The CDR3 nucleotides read TGCGCCAGCAGCTCCCTCGCAGGGGAGACCCCTACTCTCTATGGCTACACCTTC. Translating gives CASSSLAGETPTLYGYTF.

The chain's CDR3 is CASSLVRGSDRGETQYF. The CDR3 bases are TGTGCCAGCAGCTTGGTAAGGGGGTCTGATCGTGGAGAGACCCAGTACTTC. This chain joins TRBV5-6 and TRBJ2-5, with a weak D call TRBD1 (6 bases). The CDR3 extends over 17 amino acids. V lost 0 bases, J lost 4 bases, and 19 bases lay in between. Germline assignment: CDR1 SGHDT and CDR2 YYEEEE.

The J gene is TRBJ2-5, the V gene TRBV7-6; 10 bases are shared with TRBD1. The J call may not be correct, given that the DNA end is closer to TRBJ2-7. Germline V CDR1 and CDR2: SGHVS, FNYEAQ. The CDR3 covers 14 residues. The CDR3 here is CASRPGTGDYEQYF. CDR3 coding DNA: TGTGCCAGCAGGCCCGGGACAGGGGACTACGAGCAGTACTTC.

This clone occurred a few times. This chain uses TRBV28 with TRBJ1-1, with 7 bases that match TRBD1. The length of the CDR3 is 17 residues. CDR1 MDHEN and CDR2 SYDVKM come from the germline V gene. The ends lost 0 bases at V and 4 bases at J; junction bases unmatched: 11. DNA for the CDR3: TGTGCCAGCAGTTTATGTGTAGGGGGCGATTTGGCCACTGAAGCTTTCTTT. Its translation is CASSLCVGGDLATEAFF.

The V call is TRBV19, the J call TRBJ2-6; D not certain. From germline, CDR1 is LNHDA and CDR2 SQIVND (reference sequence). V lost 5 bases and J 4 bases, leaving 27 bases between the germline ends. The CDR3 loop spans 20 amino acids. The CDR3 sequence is CASSATGGGRLSAGANVLTF. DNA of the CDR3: TGTGCCAGTAGTGCGACCGGCGGTGGCAGATTATCAGCCGGGGCCAACGTCCTGACTTTC. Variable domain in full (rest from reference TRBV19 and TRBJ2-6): DGGITQSPKYLFRKEGQNVTLSCEQNLNHDAMYWYRQDPGQGLRLIYYSQIVNDFQKGDIAEGYSVSREKKESFPLTVTSAQKNPTAFYLCASSATGGGRLSAGANVLTFGAGSRLTVL.

CDR3 sequence reads: CASSVRGHRNTGELFF. The CDR3 coding sequence is TGTGCCAGCAGTGTCCGGGGTCATAGGAACACCGGGGAGCTGTTTTTT. The V gene is TRBV2, the J gene TRBJ2-2; TRBD2 might be the D (5 bases). The ends were cut back, 4 bases at V and 1 base at J, with 13 bases in the middle. Germline V gene data show CDR1 as SNHLY and CDR2 as FYNNEI. This CDR3 has 16 residues.

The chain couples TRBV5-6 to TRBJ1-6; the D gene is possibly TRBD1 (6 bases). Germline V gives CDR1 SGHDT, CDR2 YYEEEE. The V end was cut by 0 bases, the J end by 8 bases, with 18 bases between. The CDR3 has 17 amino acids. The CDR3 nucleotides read TGTGCCAGCAGCTTGGCGTCGCAGGACAGCAAACATTCACCCCTCCACTTT. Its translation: CASSLASQDSKHSPLHF.

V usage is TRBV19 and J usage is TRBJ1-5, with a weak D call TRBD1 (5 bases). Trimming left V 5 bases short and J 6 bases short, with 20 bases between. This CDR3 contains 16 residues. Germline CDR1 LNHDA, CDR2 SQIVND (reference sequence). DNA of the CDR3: TGTGCCAGTAGTTTCCGAGAGGGGAGGGTCGGTCAGCCCCAGCATTTT. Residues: CASSFREGRVGQPQHF.

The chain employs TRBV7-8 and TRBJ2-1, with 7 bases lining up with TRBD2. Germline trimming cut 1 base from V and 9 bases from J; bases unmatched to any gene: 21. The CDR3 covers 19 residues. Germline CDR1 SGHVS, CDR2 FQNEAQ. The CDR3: CASSLDKAGRRVAFREQFF. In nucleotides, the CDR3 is TGTGCCAGCAGCTTAGATAAAGCGGGGAGGAGAGTAGCATTCCGTGAGCAGTTCTTC.